The 32 T cell receptor beta chains presented below share a single source sample, sequenced in a study of regulatory T cells in long-lasting Graves disease. Time point: persistent/refractory GD, antithyroid drugs over 5 years with positive TRAb. PBMC-extracted RNA yielded the TCR library. TCR beta libraries were built with iRepertoire HTBI primers and Arm-PCR of CDR3 regions. TCRdb re-derived calls from the multiplex PCR reads in MiXCR, one entry per CDR3 protein. The sample lists under 500,000 distinct CDR3 sequences, roughly 20% occurring once. The sample was peripheral blood mononuclear cells (PBMCs), taken when the disease was refractory, from a patient treated with antithyroid drugs. These receptors all come from a female donor with Graves disease.

V and J are TRBV28 and TRBJ2-1, with TRBD2 as a possible D gene (5 bases). V lost 10 bases to trimming and J lost 0 bases, with 19 bases between them. Germline CDR1 reads MDHEN; CDR2 reads SYDVKM. This CDR3 contains 16 residues. CDR3 DNA: TGTGCCACAATGAGCGAGGGAATGAGCTCCTACAATGAGCAGTTCTTC. Its protein is CATMSEGMSSYNEQFF.

This clonotype appeared many times. The chain has TRBV10-3 and TRBJ2-7; 7 bases map to TRBD1. The germline gives CDR1 ENHRY, CDR2 SYGVKD. The CDR3 sequence is 13 residues long. V shed 4 bases, J shed 2 bases, and the junction held 2 bases outside the gene matches. The CDR3 DNA sequence: TGTGCCATCAGTGGAGGGGGCCCCTACGAGCAGTACTTC. Its translation: CAISGGGPYEQYF.

This clonotype has at least ten counts. V and J are TRBV30 and TRBJ1-2, with D perhaps TRBD1 (5 bases). The CDR3 is made up of 14 amino acids. CDR1 and CDR2 (germline): GTSNPN, SVGIG (reference sequence). V dropped 0 bases and J dropped 0 bases, with 8 bases sitting between them. The CDR3 region has the DNA TGTGCCTGGAGTGTAAGGGACGCTAACTATGGCTACACCTTC. The encoded protein is CAWSVRDANYGYTF.

Worth noting for this clonotype: A read error may be the cause here, since a much bigger clone is one base away. The chain combines TRBV7-9 with TRBJ2-7, with D possibly matching TRBD2 (6 bases). CDR1 is SEHNR, CDR2 FQNEAQ, per germline (reference sequence). Trimming took 5 bases from V and 2 from J, leaving 25 bases between them. The length of the CDR3 is 18 residues. CDR3 nucleotide sequence: TGTGCCAGCAGCCGACACCGGGCCGCTAGCGCCAGCCCCTACGAGCAGTACTTC. Its protein product is CASSRHRAASASPYEQYF.

The J gene is TRBJ2-7, the V gene TRBV10-2, with D possibly being TRBD2 (5 bases). Germline CDR1 is WSHSY and CDR2 is SAAADI. This CDR3 has 15 amino acids. V was trimmed by 1 base and J by 2 bases, leaving 12 bases between them. The CDR3 sequence is CASSEWKASTYEQYF. In DNA, the CDR3 is TGCGCCAGCAGTGAGTGGAAGGCTAGCACCTACGAGCAGTACTTC.

This clonotype has a count of ten or more. The chain is built from TRBV6-1 and TRBJ1-1; D is ambiguous. The CDR3 spans 16 residues. Trimming pared 6 bases from V and 3 bases from J, leaving 20 bases between. Germline CDR1 MNHNS, CDR2 SASEGT. DNA for the CDR3: TGTGCCAGCAGAGCGGCCTTGGGGAGAGCGGACACTGAAGCTTTCTTT. Its protein product is CASRAALGRADTEAFF.

This clonotype was observed at least ten times. The V and J genes are TRBV7-2 and TRBJ2-7; D gene ambiguous. Germline-derived CDR1 and CDR2 are SGHTA and FQGNSA. Trimming stripped 3 bases from V and 1 base from J, with 4 bases between. The CDR3 consists of 12 residues. The CDR3 DNA follows: TGTGCCAGCAGCTTCGCATCCTACGAGCAGTACTTC. Protein sequence: CASSFASYEQYF. Filled out from reference TRBV7-2 and TRBJ2-7, the complete variable domain reads GAGVSQSPSNKVTEKGKDVELRCDPISGHTALYWYRQSLGQGLEFLIYFQGNSAPDKSGLPSDRFSAERTGGSVSTLTIQRTQQEDSAVYLCASSFASYEQYFGPGTRLTVT.

The V and J genes are TRBV14 and TRBJ1-1, with D tentatively TRBD1 (6 bases). Germline V gene lookup returns CDR1 SGHDN and CDR2 FVKESK. V lost 4 bases and J lost 0, with 15 bases in between. This CDR3 contains 16 residues. CDR3: CASSRPGEIMNTEAFF. The DNA for the CDR3 is TGTGCCAGCAGCCGTCCAGGGGAAATAATGAACACTGAAGCTTTCTTT.

The chain couples TRBV6-5 to TRBJ2-7; perhaps D is TRBD1 or TRBD2 (5 bases each). Germline-derived CDR1 and CDR2 are MNHEY and SVGAGI. The CDR3 loop spans 14 amino acids. V lost 0 bases and J 3 bases, leaving 9 bases between the germline ends. This CDR3 reads CASSYSGPLYEQYF. In nucleotides, the CDR3 is TGTGCCAGCAGTTACTCGGGACCTCTCTACGAGCAGTACTTC.

The rearrangement uses TRBV27 and TRBJ1-1, with 9 positions matching TRBD1. This CDR3 is 15 amino acids long. Germline-derived CDR1 and CDR2 are MNHEY and SMNVEV (reference sequence). With 8 bases clipped from V and 2 bases from J, the junction kept 9 bases outside the gene matches. The CDR3 DNA sequence: TGTGCCAGCCTAAGTCCGGGACAGGGAAACACTGAAGCTTTCTTT. Protein sequence: CASLSPGQGNTEAFF.

J is TRBJ1-3 and V is TRBV15; TRBD1 matches 8 bases. After removal of 4 bases from V and 4 bases from J, the junction contained 3 bases not matched to a gene. CDR1 is LNHNV, CDR2 YYDKDF, per germline (reference sequence). CDR3 length: 14 amino acids. CDR3 in amino acids: CATSTGDRGNTIYF. CDR3 coding DNA: TGTGCCACCAGCACTGGGGACAGGGGAAACACCATATATTTT.

V gene TRBV9 combines with J gene TRBJ1-2; D gene uncertain. The V gene lost 0 bases and the J gene lost 0 bases, with 9 bases spanning the gap. The CDR3 runs to 15 residues. Per germline, CDR1 SGDLS and CDR2 YYNGEE. CDR3 residues: CASSVGSAPNYGYTF. The CDR3 DNA reads TGTGCCAGCAGCGTAGGGTCAGCGCCTAACTATGGCTACACCTTC. The whole variable domain, filled in from reference TRBV9 and TRBJ1-2, reads DSGVTQTPKHLITATGQRVTLRCSPRSGDLSVYWYQQSLDQGLQFLIQYYNGEERAKGNILERFSAQQFPDLHSELNLSSLELGDSALYFCASSVGSAPNYGYTFGSGTRLTVV.

At least ten counts were recorded for this clonotype. The chain links TRBV28 to TRBJ2-7; tentative D call: TRBD2 (6 bases). The germline gives CDR1 MDHEN, CDR2 SYDVKM. The V end lost 5 bases, the J end lost 2 bases, and 13 bases lay between the germline ends. The CDR3 contains 14 residues. The DNA for the CDR3 is TGTGCCAGCAGTCCTGGGACTCCTACCTACGAGCAGTACTTC. Translating it yields CASSPGTPTYEQYF.

This chain links TRBV6-2 or TRBV6-3 with TRBJ2-7; the D is unclear. Trimming cost V 0 bases and J 3 bases, with 6 bases left between them. This CDR3 spans 13 amino acids. Germline CDR1 MNHEY, CDR2 SVGEGT. CDR3: CASSYSFRYEQYF. The DNA for the CDR3 is TGTGCCAGCAGTTACTCCTTTCGCTACGAGCAGTACTTC.

The chain carries TRBV4-1 and TRBJ2-7; D is perhaps TRBD2 (6 bases). The ends were cut back, 1 base at V and 2 bases at J, with 9 bases in the middle. The length of the CDR3 is 14 residues. CDR1 and CDR2 from the germline V gene are MGHRA and YSYEKL. The CDR3 loop reads CASSQVRGTYEQYF. DNA for the CDR3: TGCGCCAGCAGCCAAGTGCGGGGAACCTACGAGCAGTACTTC.

This clonotype showed up many times. The genes are TRBV11-1 and TRBJ2-7; no clear D gene. The V and J ends lost 3 bases and 2 bases respectively, with 5 bases between them. The CDR3 length is 12 residues. Germline V CDR1 and CDR2: SGHAT, FQDESV (reference sequence). In nucleotides, the CDR3 is TGTGCCAGCAGCTTCCGCCCCTACGAGCAGTACTTC. Translating it yields CASSFRPYEQYF.

This chain links TRBV29-1 with TRBJ1-1, with D perhaps matching TRBD1 (5 bases). The CDR3 sequence is 12 residues long. Per germline, CDR1 SQVTM and CDR2 ANQGSEA. Trimming pared 3 bases from V and 11 bases from J, leaving 16 bases between. Here the CDR3 reads CSVDSGIGGAFF. Written as DNA, the CDR3 is TGCAGCGTTGATTCAGGGATCGGAGGGGCTTTCTTT. Full variable domain (rest looked up from reference TRBV29-1 and TRBJ1-1): SAVISQKPSRDICQRGTSLTIQCQVDSQVTMMFWYRQQPGQSLTLIATANQGSEATYESGFVIDKFPISRPNLTFSTLTVSNMSPEDSSIYLCSVDSGIGGAFFGQGTRLTVV.

The chain recombines TRBV10-3 with TRBJ2-3, with 9 bases aligning to TRBD1. There are 16 residues in the CDR3. The trim removed 5 bases at V and 4 bases at J, leaving 10 bases unmatched. Germline CDR1 reads ENHRY; CDR2 reads SYGVKD. The DNA of the CDR3 is TGTGCCATCAGTCCCTCCTTGGGACAGGGCTCAGATACGCAGTATTTT. It codes for CAISPSLGQGSDTQYF.

Comment on this clonotype: At one of its ends the junction is not consistent with the germline gene, which may arise from a read error. The V call is TRBV6-1, the J call TRBJ2-4; D is uncertain. The CDR3 contains 20 residues. Germline lookup yields CDR1 MNHNS and CDR2 SASEGT. CDR3 sequence reads: CASRPTQVKDLMNAKNIQYF. DNA for the CDR3: TGCGCCAGCAGACCTACTCAAGTTAAAGACCTCATGAACGCCAAAAACATTCAGTACTTC.

The chain is built from TRBV7-8 and TRBJ2-1; D gene uncertain. The germline CDR1 and CDR2 sequences are SGHVS and FQNEAQ. Trimming removed 3 bases at V and 6 bases at J, with 9 bases between. The CDR3 contains 13 residues. The CDR3 DNA is TGTGCCAGCAGCTTCTCGGAGTTCAATGAGCAGTTCTTC. Translation gives CASSFSEFNEQFF.

This clonotype was seen only a few times. The chain employs TRBV6-1 and TRBJ2-7; D tentatively reads TRBD1 or TRBD2 (5 bases each). Germline-derived CDR1 and CDR2 are MNHNS and SASEGT. This CDR3 is built from 13 residues. The V gene lost 7 bases and the J gene lost 5 bases, with 15 bases spanning the gap. The chain's CDR3 is CASNQGPMNEQYF. The CDR3 nucleotides are TGTGCCAGCAATCAGGGACCCATGAACGAGCAGTACTTC.

This clonotype was seen a few times. V gene TRBV6-5 combines with J gene TRBJ2-5, with D possibly being TRBD1 (5 bases). CDR1 and CDR2 (germline): MNHEY, SVGAGI. V dropped 2 bases and J dropped 1 base, with 11 bases sitting between them. The CDR3 sequence is 15 residues long. CDR3 sequence reads: CASSYSRQIQETQYF. The CDR3 DNA is TGTGCCAGCAGTTACAGTCGACAGATCCAAGAGACCCAGTACTTC.

The table lists this clonotype with a few counts. The chain combines TRBV4-3 with TRBJ2-1; either TRBD1 or TRBD2 may fit D (5 bases each). Germline V lookup: CDR1 LGHNA, CDR2 YSLEER. CDR3 length: 13 residues. V dropped 0 bases and J dropped 9 bases, with 9 bases sitting between them. This CDR3 reads CASSQEPGTEQFF. The CDR3 DNA reads TGCGCCAGCAGCCAAGAACCGGGGACTGAGCAGTTCTTC.

This clonotype has ten or more counts. The rearrangement joins TRBV5-1 to TRBJ1-1, with no clear D. The V gene's germline CDR1 is SGHRS and CDR2 YFSETQ. V lost 0 bases and J 0 bases, leaving 6 bases between the germline ends. CDR3 length: 14 residues. The CDR3 nucleotides read TGCGCCAGCAGCTTGGGACTGATGAACACTGAAGCTTTCTTT. Translation: CASSLGLMNTEAFF.

In this sample, this clonotype turned up many times. The chain carries TRBV2 and TRBJ1-2; tentatively, D is TRBD1 (5 bases). Germline V gene lookup returns CDR1 SNHLY and CDR2 FYNNEI. The CDR3 covers 15 residues. V shed 10 bases and J shed 2 bases, with 20 bases lying between them. CDR3 nucleotides: TGTGCCATAAATGGGGGGGGGTCGGCGAACTATGGCTACACCTTC. Protein: CAINGGGSANYGYTF.

The gene calls are TRBV30 and TRBJ2-3; D remains ambiguous. Germline-derived CDR1 and CDR2 are GTSNPN and SVGIG (reference sequence). This CDR3 comprises 15 residues. V shed 2 bases and J shed 0 bases, with 12 bases lying between them. The CDR3 loop reads CAWSRALGSTDTQYF. The CDR3, as DNA: TGTGCCTGGAGTCGGGCCCTCGGAAGCACAGATACGCAGTATTTT.

Only a few counts were recorded for this clonotype. The chain is built from TRBV27 and TRBJ2-1; 8 bases line up with TRBD2. Trimming at V came to 8 bases and at J to 6 bases, leaving 6 bases not matched to a gene. Germline V gives CDR1 MNHEY, CDR2 SMNVEV (reference sequence). The CDR3 runs to 13 residues. The CDR3 region has the DNA TGTGCCAGCGGCGCGGGAGGAGGCAATGAGCAGTTCTTC. Amino acid sequence: CASGAGGGNEQFF.

The chain uses TRBV7-2 and TRBJ2-2; D unresolved. Per germline, CDR1 SGHTA and CDR2 FQGNSA. The germline V and J ends were trimmed by 6 bases and 2 bases, with 13 bases remaining between them. The CDR3 totals 15 residues. This CDR3 reads CASRPTEHNTGELFF. The CDR3 bases are TGTGCCAGCAGACCGACGGAGCACAACACCGGGGAGCTGTTTTTT.

This clonotype was seen more than once but under ten times. V and J are TRBV5-1 and TRBJ2-1; D is unresolved. The V gene lost 0 bases and the J gene lost 8 bases, with 15 bases spanning the gap. The CDR3 extends over 15 amino acids. CDR1 SGHRS and CDR2 YFSETQ come from the germline V gene. The CDR3 here is CASSLEGKREDEQFF. CDR3 nucleotide sequence: TGCGCCAGCAGCTTGGAAGGGAAGCGAGAGGATGAGCAGTTCTTC.

In its sample, this clonotype was seen a few times. The V and J genes are TRBV18 and TRBJ2-5, with D perhaps TRBD1 or TRBD2 (5 bases each). V was pared by 3 bases and J by 0 bases, with 17 bases between. The CDR3 contains 17 residues. CDR1 and CDR2 from the germline V gene are KGHSH and LQKENI. DNA of the CDR3: TGTGCCAGCTCACCGACCGGGACCCCCTCCCACCAAGAGACCCAGTACTTC. This gives the protein CASSPTGTPSHQETQYF.

The rearrangement links TRBV30 to TRBJ2-7; TRBD2 might be the D (6 bases). Between the trimmed V and J ends, which lost 0 bases and 7 bases, there was a span of 13 bases. Germline V gene sequence: CDR1 GTSNPN, CDR2 SVGIG (reference sequence). This CDR3 region has 13 residues. Here the CDR3 reads CAWSVRNGGEQYF. The CDR3 DNA reads as TGTGCCTGGAGTGTCAGGAACGGGGGAGAGCAGTACTTC. Full variable domain (rest looked up from reference TRBV30 and TRBJ2-7): SQTIHQWPATLVQPVGSPLSLECTVEGTSNPNLYWYRQAAGRGLQLLFYSVGIGQISSEVPQNLSASRPQDRQFILSSKKLLLSDSGFYLCAWSVRNGGEQYFGPGTRLTVT.

This clonotype was seen only a few times. V and J are TRBV29-1 and TRBJ2-5; perhaps TRBD2 as D (5 bases). The CDR3 consists of 14 residues. Germline values: CDR1 SQVTM, CDR2 ANQGSEA. Trimming stripped 5 bases from V and 5 bases from J, with 18 bases between. In DNA form, the CDR3 reads TGCAGCGTTCCGGCGTTGTGGCAGCGGGAGACCCAGTACTTC. Its protein is CSVPALWQRETQYF.